This T cell receptor beta chain is from a study of blood T cell repertoires in COVID-19. Turning to the study itself: COVID-19 samples collected from the United States, Italy and Spain covered acute and convalescent phases. In each case, the material was cDNA or gDNA derived from T cells, B-cell-depleted T cells, or PBMCs.

In the original analysis: Reference gene primers were amplified, and this amplification served to estimate nucleated cell counts. Method: immunoSEQ multiplex PCR; TCRdb's copy keeps in-frame clones and lacks some. V and J calls plus clone size are reproduced from that table; the DNA served to infer D and trimming. The sample carries about 220,000 clones, roughly 80% recorded once. This CDR3 contains 13 residues. Trimming removed 8 bases at V and 7 bases at J, with 14 bases between. The TCR originated in a woman aged 55-70 years who had recovered from COVID-19. The sequenced sample was peripheral blood. The chain joins TRBV23-1 to TRBJ1-4; no clear D. TRBV23-1 has ORF status, its function being uncertain. DNA of the CDR3: TGCGCCAGCGCGTGGAGGGCCGCTGAAAAACTGTTTTTT. Residues: CASAWRAAEKLFF.